The 19 T cell receptor beta chains reported below all come from one sample, sequenced in a study of blood T cell repertoires in COVID-19. Here immunoSEQ multiplex PCR was the method, and the copy in TCRdb shows in-frame clones only, minus some. Of under 300,000 clones listed, 92% are singletons. The sample comprised peripheral blood. These receptor sequences come from a man aged 30-40 years with COVID-19, enrolled during active disease.

CDR3 nucleotide sequence: TGTGCCAGCAGCTTAGCAGGGAGACAAGAGACCCAGTACTTC. Encoded protein: CASSLAGRQETQYF. The chain has TRBV7-9 and TRBJ2-5; weak D call: TRBD2 (5 bases). The V end lost 0 bases, the J end lost 2 bases, and 7 bases lay between the germline ends. The CDR3 has 14 amino acids. In germline, CDR1 is SEHNR, CDR2 FQNEAQ (reference sequence).

This clone was observed a handful of times. The chain combines TRBV12-3 or TRBV12-4 with TRBJ1-1; D remains unclear. V dropped 5 bases and J dropped 3 bases, with 10 bases sitting between them. This CDR3 region has 13 residues. The CDR3 sequence is CASSVQRDTEAFF. CDR3 DNA sequence: TGTGCCAGCAGTGTACAGAGGGACACTGAAGCTTTCTTT.

This clone was seen once. Relative to the germline gene, one junction end is altered; a read error may explain this. The chain carries TRBV6-5 and TRBJ1-1; 9 bases align to TRBD1. This CDR3 region has 15 residues. CDR1 is MNHEY and CDR2 is SVGAGI in the germline V gene. CDR3 in amino acids: CASSWRDRANAEAFF. In DNA, the CDR3 is TGTGCCAGCAGTTGGCGGGACAGGGCGAACGCTGAAGCTTTCTTT.

This chain uses TRBV4-1 with TRBJ1-5; 8 bases align to TRBD1. This CDR3 spans 17 amino acids. Germline loops: CDR1 MGHRA, CDR2 YSYEKL. J was trimmed by 0 bases and V by 0 bases; bases with no gene match: 4. The DNA for the CDR3 is TGCGCCAGCAGCCAAGAAGGGACAGGCTATAGCAATCAGCCCCAGCATTTT. Translating gives CASSQEGTGYSNQPQHF.

The chain recombines TRBV9 with TRBJ1-3; maybe TRBD1 (5 bases). This CDR3 contains 15 residues. Trimming stripped 0 bases from V and 1 base from J, with 8 bases between. Germline CDR1 reads SGDLS; CDR2 reads YYNGEE. CDR3 in DNA: TGTGCCAGCAGCGTAGGGGGCGCTTCTGGAAACACCATATATTTT. Its protein is CASSVGGASGNTIYF.

V and J are TRBV6-5 and TRBJ2-1; TRBD2 aligns across 7 bases. Per germline, CDR1 MNHEY and CDR2 SVGAGI. With V trimmed by 6 bases and J by 4 bases, 6 bases remained unmatched. The length of the CDR3 is 14 residues. In nucleotides, the CDR3 is TGTGCCAGCAGGGGTCGGGGGGTTTACAATGAGCAGTTCTTC. It codes for CASRGRGVYNEQFF.

This chain uses TRBV5-6 with TRBJ2-7; 8 nucleotides match TRBD1. CDR3 length equals 13 residues. Unmatched junction bases numbered 7, after V lost 4 bases and J lost 7 bases. Germline CDR1 reads SGHDT; CDR2 reads YYEEEE. The CDR3 DNA is TGTGCCAGCAGCCGCTGGGACAGGTATGAGCAGTACTTC. Protein product: CASSRWDRYEQYF.

The rearrangement joins TRBV10-2 to TRBJ2-7; D gene uncertain. Germline CDR1 is WSHSY and CDR2 is SAAADI. V was trimmed by 6 bases and J by 3 bases, leaving 9 bases between them. This CDR3 region has 12 residues. CDR3 amino acids: CASRLQYYEQYF. The CDR3 bases are TGCGCCAGCAGACTACAATACTACGAGCAGTACTTC.

The rearrangement links TRBV5-1 to TRBJ1-2; D may be TRBD1 (6 bases). V was trimmed by 2 bases and J by 3 bases, leaving 17 bases between them. The CDR3 is 16 residues long. Germline V CDR1 and CDR2: SGHRS, YFSETQ. This CDR3 reads CASSFGRGSSDYGYTF. The CDR3 nucleotides read TGCGCCAGCAGCTTTGGCAGGGGTAGCTCGGACTATGGCTACACCTTC.

The rearrangement joins TRBV2 to TRBJ2-2; TRBD1 is a possible D gene (5 bases). V was cut by 3 bases and J by 6 bases, with 8 bases left in between. The CDR3 runs to 13 residues. The germline CDR1 and CDR2 sequences are SNHLY and FYNNEI. CDR3 region: CASSEGQPGELFF. In nucleotides, the CDR3 is TGTGCCAGCAGTGAGGGGCAGCCCGGGGAGCTGTTTTTT.

The rearrangement links TRBV29-1 to TRBJ1-1, with 9 bases that match TRBD1. V dropped 7 bases and J dropped 11; count of bases not matched to a gene: 2. Germline V CDR1 and CDR2: SQVTM, ANQGSEA. The CDR3 contains 9 residues. This CDR3 is CSGGTGAFF. CDR3 nucleotide sequence: TGCAGCGGCGGGACAGGGGCTTTCTTT.

The chain uses TRBV29-1 and TRBJ1-4, with a tentative D call TRBD1 (5 bases). The CDR3 runs to 11 residues. V was trimmed by 5 bases and J by 6 bases, leaving 7 bases between them. Germline lookup yields CDR1 SQVTM and CDR2 ANQGSEA. In DNA form, the CDR3 reads TGCAGCGTTAGACAGTATGAAAAACTGTTTTTT. Its protein product is CSVRQYEKLFF.

The V gene is TRBV6-5, the J gene TRBJ2-7; maybe TRBD1 (6 bases). There are 14 residues in the CDR3. The V end lost 6 bases, the J end lost 1 base, and 13 bases lay between the germline ends. Germline CDR1 and CDR2: MNHEY and SVGAGI. Here the CDR3 reads CASRGWDTSYEQYF. The CDR3 DNA reads TGTGCCAGCAGGGGATGGGACACATCCTACGAGCAGTACTTC.

The chain recombines TRBV9 with TRBJ1-2; D is possibly TRBD1 (5 bases). V was shortened by 0 bases and J by 7 bases, with 7 bases between the two germline ends. Germline CDR1 SGDLS, CDR2 YYNGEE. The length of the CDR3 is 12 residues. The DNA of the CDR3 is TGTGCCAGCAGCGTAGCCCAGGGTGGCTACACCTTC. As protein: CASSVAQGGYTF. The full variable domain, in which reference TRBV9 and TRBJ1-2 provide the parts outside the CDR3, is DSGVTQTPKHLITATGQRVTLRCSPRSGDLSVYWYQQSLDQGLQFLIQYYNGEERAKGNILERFSAQQFPDLHSELNLSSLELGDSALYFCASSVAQGGYTFGSGTRLTVV.

The chain employs TRBV5-4 and TRBJ2-7; 7 bases match TRBD1. Germline trimming cut 4 bases from V and 4 bases from J; bases unmatched to any gene: 5. CDR1 and CDR2 (germline): SGHNT, YYREEE (reference sequence). The CDR3 covers 13 residues. The CDR3 reads CASSQGGRYEQYF. In DNA form, the CDR3 reads TGTGCCAGCAGCCAAGGGGGCCGGTACGAGCAGTACTTC.

The chain combines TRBV4-2 with TRBJ2-5; 8 bases are shared with TRBD1. V trimming: 1 base; J trimming: 5 bases; junction bases outside the gene matches: 3. CDR3 size: 14 residues. Germline CDR1 and CDR2: LGHNA and YNFKEQ. CDR3 bases: TGTGCCAGCAGCCAAGTGGACAGGGATGAGACCCAGTACTTC. Translated, it gives CASSQVDRDETQYF.

J is TRBJ1-5 and V is TRBV3-1 (or the pseudogene TRBV3-2); D is uncertain. The CDR3 has 13 residues. V lost 0 bases, J lost 9 bases, and 9 bases lay in between. Germline V CDR1 and CDR2: LGHDT, YNNKEL (reference sequence). In DNA, the CDR3 is TGTGCCAGCAGCCAAGAAAGTTCAGGGCCCCAGCATTTT. Translated: CASSQESSGPQHF.

The gene calls are TRBV11-2 and TRBJ2-2; TRBD2 aligns across 14 bases. V was clipped by 5 bases and J by 4 bases; unmatched bases: 3. This CDR3 region has 16 residues. CDR1 is SGHAT, CDR2 FQNNGV, per germline. The CDR3, as DNA: TGTGCCAGCAGCCCGACTAGCGGGGGGGTCACCGGGGAGCTGTTTTTT. Protein product: CASSPTSGGVTGELFF.

The rearrangement links TRBV3-1 (or the pseudogene TRBV3-2) to TRBJ1-2, with a tentative D call TRBD1 (5 bases). The germline V gene has CDR1 LGHDT and CDR2 YNNKEL (reference sequence). The CDR3 extends over 13 amino acids. The germline V and J ends were trimmed by 4 bases and 5 bases, with 11 bases remaining between them. CDR3 DNA sequence: TGTGCCAGCAGCCCGCGACAGCGATATGGCTACACCTTC. Translation: CASSPRQRYGYTF.